This entry lists 25 T cell receptor beta chains sequenced from one sample in a study of shared clonotypes between healthy human individuals. The protocol was immunoSEQ multiplex PCR, while the TCRdb copy is restricted to in-frame clones and leaves out a portion. The data hold some 2.3 million clones, with more than 85% observed a single time. Sequenced sample: naive CD4+ T cells from PBMCs. Subset defined: CD45RA+ positively selected. Receptors originate from a man aged 18 to 29 in good health. Some clones in this sample may be carry-over from other donors' samples.

The chain employs TRBV5-1 and TRBJ2-2, with D possibly matching TRBD2 (7 bases). Germline CDR1 reads SGHRS; CDR2 reads YFSETQ. The germline V and J ends were trimmed by 2 bases and 7 bases, with 18 bases remaining between them. The CDR3 spans 16 residues. CDR3 nucleotide sequence: TGCGCCAGCAGCTTATTACAGGGAGGGCAAGTCGGGGAGCTGTTTTTT. This translates into CASSLLQGGQVGELFF.

There are a few counts of this clone. This chain links TRBV25-1 with TRBJ1-1; 10 nucleotides agree with TRBD1. The CDR3 is 13 residues long. V trimming: 2 bases; J trimming: 10 bases; junction bases outside the gene matches: 4. Germline values: CDR1 MGHDK, CDR2 SYGVNS. CDR3 region: CASSERDRGRAFF. CDR3 in DNA: TGTGCCAGCAGTGAACGAGACAGGGGGCGAGCTTTCTTT.

The chain joins TRBV28 to TRBJ1-2; the D gene is possibly TRBD1 (6 bases). V lost 4 bases and J lost 0, with 12 bases in between. The CDR3 runs 15 residues. Germline V gene lookup returns CDR1 MDHEN and CDR2 SYDVKM. The CDR3 DNA follows: TGTGCCAGCAGTTCAGAGGGGGTCTCTAACTATGGCTACACCTTC. This sequence encodes CASSSEGVSNYGYTF.

The rearrangement links TRBV30 to TRBJ2-7; D may be TRBD1 or TRBD2 (6 bases each). The V end lost 0 bases, the J end lost 2 bases, and 17 bases lay between the germline ends. CDR1 is GTSNPN and CDR2 is SVGIG in the germline V gene (reference sequence). The CDR3 has 16 residues. CDR3 DNA sequence: TGTGCCTGGAGTGTACTTAGGCGGGACAAAGCCTACGAGCAGTACTTC. It encodes CAWSVLRRDKAYEQYF. Drawing the rest from reference TRBV30 and TRBJ2-7, the complete variable domain is SQTIHQWPATLVQPVGSPLSLECTVEGTSNPNLYWYRQAAGRGLQLLFYSVGIGQISSEVPQNLSASRPQDRQFILSSKKLLLSDSGFYLCAWSVLRRDKAYEQYFGPGTRLTVT.

This clone was counted a single time. The chain has TRBV5-6 and TRBJ1-5; 7 positions match TRBD1. The CDR3 is 15 amino acids. Looked up from germline, CDR1 is SGHDT and CDR2 is YYEEEE. With V trimmed by 1 base and J by 1 base, 2 bases remained unmatched. This CDR3 is CASSLQGGSNQPQHF. DNA of the CDR3: TGTGCCAGCAGCTTGCAGGGGGGAAGCAATCAGCCCCAGCATTTT.

This clone occurred a few times. The chain recombines TRBV6-5 with TRBJ1-3; the D is unclear. Germline-derived CDR1 and CDR2 are MNHEY and SVGAGI. Between the trimmed V and J ends, which lost 6 bases and 0 bases, there was a span of 12 bases. CDR3 length: 15 amino acids. In nucleotides, the CDR3 is TGTGCCAGCAGCCTCGACGGGTTCTCTGGAAACACCATATATTTT. Its translation: CASSLDGFSGNTIYF.

This clone has only one observation. This chain uses TRBV18 with TRBJ2-7, with 12 bases fitting TRBD2. V was pared by 0 bases and J by 5 bases, with 5 bases of the junction left unmatched. Germline V CDR1 and CDR2: KGHSH, LQKENI. This CDR3 contains 16 residues. The CDR3 is CASSPPLAGGPDEQYF. The CDR3 DNA reads TGTGCCAGCTCACCACCGCTAGCGGGAGGGCCCGACGAGCAGTACTTC.

The chain combines TRBV6-1 with TRBJ2-2; D is perhaps TRBD2 (5 bases). Trimming removed 5 bases at V and 7 bases at J, with 11 bases between. Per the germline V gene, CDR1 is MNHNS and CDR2 is SASEGT. This CDR3 spans 13 amino acids. CDR3 DNA: TGTGCCAGCAGTAAGGAGGCGGTCGGGGAGCTGTTTTTT. Its translation: CASSKEAVGELFF.

V and J are TRBV12-5 and TRBJ2-5, with TRBD1 matching 11 bases. The CDR3 is made up of 15 amino acids. V gave up 5 bases and J gave up 7 bases; unmatched junction bases: 9. Germline CDR1 is LGHNT and CDR2 is FRNRAP. The CDR3 is CASGPSGTGGGTQYF. In nucleotides, the CDR3 is TGTGCTAGTGGTCCCTCAGGGACAGGGGGAGGGACCCAGTACTTC.

This clone was seen only once. The rearrangement uses TRBV4-3 and TRBJ1-4, with D tentatively TRBD1 (6 bases). Trimming removed 0 bases from V and 4 bases from J, with 12 bases in between. The CDR3 is 16 residues long. Germline V gene data show CDR1 as LGHNA and CDR2 as YSLEER. The CDR3, as DNA: TGCGCCAGCAGCCAAGATGGGGGGCCCTTTAATGAAAAACTGTTTTTT. Translated, it gives CASSQDGGPFNEKLFF.

This clone was counted a single time. This chain joins TRBV19 and TRBJ1-1; D gene uncertain. The CDR3 consists of 11 residues. V lost 2 bases and J lost 11, with 9 bases in between. Germline CDR1 and CDR2: LNHDA and SQIVND (reference sequence). CDR3 protein: CASSIQLRAFF. As DNA, the CDR3 is TGTGCCAGTAGTATACAGCTACGGGCTTTCTTT.

The rearrangement uses TRBV7-2 and TRBJ1-2, with no clear D. V lost 4 bases, J lost 4 bases, and 13 bases lay in between. Germline loops: CDR1 SGHTA, CDR2 FQGNSA. The CDR3 runs to 14 residues. The CDR3 sequence is CASSYSQGTYGYTF. The CDR3 DNA reads as TGTGCCAGCAGCTATAGTCAAGGAACCTATGGCTACACCTTC. Using reference TRBV7-2 and TRBJ1-2 for the parts outside the CDR3, the full variable domain is GAGVSQSPSNKVTEKGKDVELRCDPISGHTALYWYRQSLGQGLEFLIYFQGNSAPDKSGLPSDRFSAERTGGSVSTLTIQRTQQEDSAVYLCASSYSQGTYGYTFGSGTRLTVV.

The CDR3 sequence is CASSLGGSLSTDTQYF. As DNA, the CDR3 is TGCGCCAGCAGCTTGGGAGGGTCCCTTAGCACAGATACGCAGTATTTT. The chain employs TRBV5-1 and TRBJ2-3, with D possibly matching TRBD2 (5 bases). This CDR3 is built from 16 residues. CDR1 and CDR2 (germline): SGHRS, YFSETQ. Trimming pared 0 bases from V and 0 bases from J, leaving 11 bases between.

This clone was recorded once. The genes are TRBV25-1 and TRBJ2-5, with 8 bases fitting TRBD1. Trimming cost V 2 bases and J 4 bases; bases outside gene matches: 3. The CDR3 covers 14 residues. CDR1 is MGHDK, CDR2 SYGVNS, per germline. CDR3 sequence: CASSEPGGRETQYF. Written as DNA, the CDR3 is TGTGCCAGCAGTGAACCAGGGGGCAGAGAGACCCAGTACTTC.

The V gene is TRBV4-1, the J gene TRBJ1-3; no firm D call. In germline, CDR1 is MGHRA, CDR2 YSYEKL. The ends were cut back, 1 base at V and 2 bases at J, with 18 bases in the middle. CDR3 size: 18 residues. The CDR3 sequence: CASSQVISGSLAGNTIYF. CDR3 DNA: TGCGCCAGCAGCCAAGTTATAAGCGGGTCGCTCGCTGGAAACACCATATATTTT.

V gene TRBV7-9 combines with J gene TRBJ2-5; the D gene is possibly TRBD2 (6 bases). There are 13 residues in the CDR3. The germline V gene encodes CDR1 SEHNR and CDR2 FQNEAQ (reference sequence). With 6 bases removed from V and 3 bases from J, the gap between germline ends came to 11 bases. The DNA of the CDR3 is TGTGCCAGCAGTCGATTAGCGGAAGAGACCCAGTACTTC. Residues: CASSRLAEETQYF.

The genes are TRBV7-2 and TRBJ2-5, with a weak D call TRBD2 (5 bases). Germline CDR1 reads SGHTA; CDR2 reads FQGNSA. V lost 6 bases, J lost 0 bases, and 17 bases lay in between. This CDR3 spans 16 amino acids. DNA for the CDR3: TGTGCCAGCAGGGTAGAAAGTCCGGGATACCAAGAGACCCAGTACTTC. Translating gives CASRVESPGYQETQYF.

The chain couples TRBV5-1 to TRBJ2-1; no firm D call. Germline CDR1 reads SGHRS; CDR2 reads YFSETQ. The CDR3 is 14 residues long. Trimming shortened V by 0 bases and J by 9 bases, and 13 bases separated the two germline ends. CDR3 nucleotide sequence: TGCGCCAGCAGCTTGGGGCTAGATACGGGTGAGCAGTTCTTC. Its protein product is CASSLGLDTGEQFF.

This clone was counted once. V is TRBV6-1 and J is TRBJ1-5, with D possibly TRBD1 on 6 matching bases. Trimming shortened V by 10 bases and J by 0 bases, and 10 bases separated the two germline ends. CDR1 and CDR2 from the germline V gene are MNHNS and SASEGT. The CDR3 extends over 13 amino acids. CDR3: CAIGTSSNQPQHF. The CDR3 region has the DNA TGTGCCATTGGGACAAGTAGCAATCAGCCCCAGCATTTT.

The J gene is TRBJ1-5, the V gene TRBV30; D might be TRBD1 (6 bases). Germline CDR1 GTSNPN, CDR2 SVGIG (reference sequence). The V end was cut by 1 base, the J end by 4 bases, with 14 bases between. CDR3 length: 15 amino acids. CDR3 coding DNA: TGTGCCTGGAGTGGGCAGGGGACTTCAAATCAGCCCCAGCATTTT. This codes for CAWSGQGTSNQPQHF. Variable domain in full (rest from reference TRBV30 and TRBJ1-5): SQTIHQWPATLVQPVGSPLSLECTVEGTSNPNLYWYRQAAGRGLQLLFYSVGIGQISSEVPQNLSASRPQDRQFILSSKKLLLSDSGFYLCAWSGQGTSNQPQHFGDGTRLSIL.

This chain links TRBV5-8 with TRBJ2-5, with 10 bases matching TRBD1. Per the germline V gene, CDR1 is SGHTS and CDR2 is YDEGEE. J lost 2 bases, V lost 3 bases, and 7 bases had no gene match. The CDR3 contains 16 residues. The CDR3 protein is CASSWGQGTRQETQYF. Here the CDR3 DNA reads TGTGCCAGCAGCTGGGGACAGGGGACTAGGCAAGAGACCCAGTACTTC.

CDR3 nucleotide sequence: TGTGCCAGCAGCTTGAGGCAGGGGAACCGGGGGACCCAGTACTTC. This codes for CASSLRQGNRGTQYF. This chain uses TRBV5-6 with TRBJ2-5; perhaps TRBD1 as D (6 bases). The CDR3 totals 15 residues. Germline lookup yields CDR1 SGHDT and CDR2 YYEEEE. Trimming cost V 1 base and J 7 bases, with 17 bases left between them.

The chain carries TRBV7-9 and TRBJ2-5, with 9 bases identical to TRBD2. V lost 5 bases and J lost 5; bases outside the gene matches: 6. The V gene's germline CDR1 is SEHNR and CDR2 FQNEAQ (reference sequence). The CDR3 sequence is 14 residues long. The CDR3 loop reads CASSPLAGMETQYF. The CDR3 nucleotides are TGTGCCAGCAGCCCCCTAGCGGGAATGGAGACCCAGTACTTC.

The chain joins TRBV28 to TRBJ1-5, with D perhaps matching TRBD1 (6 bases). The CDR3 is 16 amino acids. Germline CDR1 reads MDHEN; CDR2 reads SYDVKM. V was pared by 6 bases and J by 4 bases, with 19 bases between. CDR3 region: CASSTGKGLENQPQHF. The CDR3 DNA reads TGTGCCAGCAGCACAGGGAAGGGACTGGAAAATCAGCCCCAGCATTTT.

This clone was found once. The gene calls are TRBV7-9 and TRBJ1-2; a weak D match, TRBD1 (5 bases). V lost 7 bases and J 4 bases, leaving 13 bases between the germline ends. CDR3 size: 13 residues. Germline CDR1 reads SEHNR; CDR2 reads FQNEAQ (reference sequence). CDR3 sequence reads: CASTMRGGYGYTF. The CDR3 nucleotides read TGTGCCAGCACAATGCGGGGCGGCTATGGCTACACCTTC.